These T cell receptor beta chains were read from a single sample in a study of T cell repertoires in cytomegalovirus infection. Via MiXCR, TCRdb re-called the reads, giving one row per CDR3 protein. The repertoire has more than 150,000 distinct CDR3 sequences, about 20% of them found once; the top ten carry approximately 2.9%. The sample consisted of PBMCs. These receptors all come from a human donor in good health (CMV status not recorded). Some clones in this sample may be carry-over from other donors' samples. The CDR3 runs from the conserved cysteine through the conserved F or W. Each record gives: V gene, J gene, CDR3 protein.

TRBV7-6	TRBJ2-1	CASSLAFSGSDEQFF
TRBV12-3/TRBV12-4	TRBJ1-1	CATKPQKLNTEAFF
TRBV6-2/TRBV6-3	TRBJ1-5	CASSYTPGGSSNQPQHF
TRBV7-2	TRBJ2-5	CASSLTSMETQYF
TRBV7-3	TRBJ2-2	CASSLKLAGGSNTGELFF
TRBV7-2	TRBJ1-2	CASSLSSDNYGYTF
TRBV20-1	TRBJ1-2	CSAPVERNYGYTF
TRBV4-1	TRBJ2-3	CASSQDQVGGDTQYF
TRBV11-2	TRBJ2-2	CASSPWGSSRTGELFF
TRBV20-1	TRBJ2-3	CSAAKIKPGLLITTDTQYF
TRBV5-1	TRBJ2-1	CASSSRGGGEQFF
TRBV10-3	TRBJ2-1	CAISETGYNEQFF
TRBV12-3/TRBV12-4	TRBJ2-1	CASSFEAGESYNEQFF
TRBV11-2	TRBJ2-3	CASSFWGADTQYF
TRBV7-3	TRBJ2-2	CASTQRAWTGELFF
TRBV2	TRBJ2-6	CASSEYFRQRDSGANVLTF
TRBV7-3	TRBJ2-5	CASSLMWLAGRRETQYF
TRBV10-3	TRBJ2-3	CAVGGGPTDTQYF
TRBV20-1	TRBJ2-7	CSADRESEQYF
TRBV7-7	TRBJ2-1	CASSEGTSYNEQFF
TRBV6-5	TRBJ1-1	CASTRGGNTEAFF
TRBV10-3	TRBJ2-1	CAISELGGTNEQFF